What follows is one T cell receptor (beta chain) and its context. Its cognate antigen is unknown. This sample stems from a study of cytomegalovirus exposure and HLA in healthy donors. In the study overall: Approximately 77 million unique TCRs from HLA-typed donors were held in an early release of data.

Germline loops: CDR1 LNHDA, CDR2 SQIVND (reference sequence). The CDR3 extends over 14 amino acids. Trimming stripped 3 bases from V and 1 base from J, with 9 bases between. Regarding the study as a whole: When a later analysis compared HLA-associated TCR beta chains with equally common others, the HLA-associated chains turned out to be more clonally expanded and to have lower generation probabilities.

The PCR ran on 60 Vbeta and 13 Jbeta primers. Assay used: immunoSEQ multiplex PCR; TCRdb lists only in-frame clones, some missing. The repertoire holds approximately 220,000 clones, with 80% to 90% as singletons. The chain recombines TRBV19 with TRBJ1-1; D unclear. The origin of this receptor is a young man in good health and CMV-seronegative. Sequencing was performed on PBMCs. The DNA of the CDR3 is TGTGCCAGTAGTATGCGGGGTTCGAACACTGAAGCTTTCTTT. This codes for CASSMRGSNTEAFF.